Shown below are 32 T cell receptor beta chains from a single sample sequenced in a study of cytotoxic CD8 clonotypes in ibrutinib-treated CLL. The table came from immunoSEQ multiplex PCR; TCRdb's copy has only in-frame clones and leaves some out. The profile shows approximately 150,000 clones, about 88% of them singletons. The sample in question was PBMCs, obtained at disease progression, from a patient treated with ibrutinib. These receptors came from a human donor with chronic lymphocytic leukemia.

The chain employs TRBV28 and TRBJ1-5; D unresolved. The CDR3 has 12 residues. V dropped 8 bases and J dropped 0 bases, with 5 bases sitting between them. The germline gives CDR1 MDHEN, CDR2 SYDVKM. Written as DNA, the CDR3 is TGTGCCAGCGGGTATAGCAATCAGCCCCAGCATTTT. Its protein product is CASGYSNQPQHF.

V usage is TRBV7-6 and J usage is TRBJ2-7; D uncertain. The CDR3 sequence is 16 residues long. Germline V gives CDR1 SGHVS, CDR2 FNYEAQ. The V and J ends lost 5 bases and 4 bases respectively, with 21 bases between them. The CDR3 nucleotides are TGTGCCAGCAGCCCTCAAGGGAACCTGGATTCTTACGAGCAGTACTTC. It is translated as CASSPQGNLDSYEQYF.

A few counts support this clone. This rearrangement joins TRBV19 to TRBJ1-3; D is unclear. The CDR3 runs 15 residues. The V gene's germline CDR1 is LNHDA and CDR2 SQIVND (reference sequence). V was trimmed by 5 bases and J by 0 bases, leaving 11 bases between them. CDR3: CASSSPLNSGNTIYF. In DNA, the CDR3 is TGTGCCAGTAGTTCTCCCCTTAACTCTGGAAACACCATATATTTT.

This chain links TRBV7-3 with TRBJ1-4; perhaps TRBD1 as D (5 bases). The CDR3 extends over 16 amino acids. The V gene lost 3 bases and the J gene lost 5 bases, with 16 bases spanning the gap. Germline CDR1 reads SGHTA; CDR2 reads FQGTGA. CDR3 loop: CASSFFGGRPNEKLFF. The CDR3 coding sequence is TGTGCCAGCAGCTTCTTTGGGGGGAGGCCGAATGAAAAACTGTTTTTT.

The chain's CDR3 is CASSHRVGQPQHF. Here the CDR3 DNA reads TGTGCCAGCAGCCACAGGGTGGGTCAGCCCCAGCATTTT. V and J are TRBV5-8 and TRBJ1-5; possibly TRBD1 for D (6 bases). Germline loops: CDR1 SGHTS, CDR2 YDEGEE. V dropped 4 bases and J dropped 6 bases, with 11 bases sitting between them. The CDR3 extends over 13 amino acids. The whole variable domain, filled in from reference TRBV5-8 and TRBJ1-5, reads EAGVTQSPTHLIKTRGQQATLRCSPISGHTSVYWYQQALGLGLQFLLWYDEGEERNRGNFPPRFSGRQFPNYSSELNVNALELEDSALYLCASSHRVGQPQHFGDGTRLSIL.

The CDR3 region is CASSLAGTALADTQYF. In DNA, the CDR3 is TGCGCCAGCAGCCTGGCCGGGACCGCCTTGGCAGATACGCAGTATTTT. V is TRBV5-1 and J is TRBJ2-3; D possibly uses TRBD1 or TRBD2 (5 bases each). This CDR3 region has 16 residues. Trimming removed 4 bases at V and 4 bases at J, with 19 bases between. The germline CDR1 and CDR2 sequences are SGHRS and YFSETQ.

J is TRBJ1-2 and V is TRBV6-6; D is ambiguous. V shed 2 bases and J shed 7 bases, with 11 bases lying between them. The CDR3 spans 13 residues. Germline CDR1 MNHNY, CDR2 SVGAGI (reference sequence). The chain's CDR3 is CASSYQGSAGYTF. The CDR3 nucleotides read TGTGCCAGCAGTTACCAAGGTTCCGCTGGCTACACCTTC.

The chain recombines TRBV28 with TRBJ1-1; tentatively, D is TRBD1 (5 bases). This CDR3 spans 13 amino acids. Germline lookup yields CDR1 MDHEN and CDR2 SYDVKM. Deletions cut 3 bases from V and 7 bases from J, with 12 bases between. The CDR3 coding sequence is TGTGCCAGCAGTTTGGGGGTGGGGGATGAAGCTTTCTTT. Translated, it gives CASSLGVGDEAFF.

The chain joins TRBV28 to TRBJ2-5, with 9 bases matching TRBD2. Germline values: CDR1 MDHEN, CDR2 SYDVKM. The CDR3 contains 16 residues. The V gene end was trimmed by 2 bases and the J gene end by 1 base; junction bases not matched to a gene: 5. In nucleotides, the CDR3 is TGTGCCAGCAGTTTAAGAGCTAGCGGGGTCCAAGAGACCCAGTACTTC. Protein: CASSLRASGVQETQYF.

V gene TRBV28 combines with J gene TRBJ2-3, with TRBD2 as a possible D gene (5 bases). The V end was cut by 4 bases, the J end by 4 bases, with 18 bases between. CDR3 length: 16 amino acids. Germline V lookup: CDR1 MDHEN, CDR2 SYDVKM. The CDR3 DNA is TGTGCCAGCAGTTCCGTCCGGGTTAGCGTAGCAGATACGCAGTATTTT. It translates to CASSSVRVSVADTQYF.

The V gene is TRBV19, the J gene TRBJ1-1; tentative D call: TRBD1 (6 bases). The CDR3 has 14 residues. V shed 7 bases and J shed 7 bases, with 19 bases lying between them. The germline V gene encodes CDR1 LNHDA and CDR2 SQIVND (reference sequence). The CDR3, as DNA: TGTGCCAGTATTAGGGGGAACAGCGGTTATGAAGCTTTCTTT. Protein: CASIRGNSGYEAFF. The variable domain in full, with the rest retrieved from reference TRBV19 and TRBJ1-1, is DGGITQSPKYLFRKEGQNVTLSCEQNLNHDAMYWYRQDPGQGLRLIYYSQIVNDFQKGDIAEGYSVSREKKESFPLTVTSAQKNPTAFYLCASIRGNSGYEAFFGQGTRLTVV.

V gene TRBV6-1 combines with J gene TRBJ1-2, with 7 nucleotides matching TRBD1. The CDR3 has 13 amino acids. Germline V lookup: CDR1 MNHNS, CDR2 SASEGT. J lost 3 bases, V lost 8 bases, and 6 bases had no gene match. The CDR3 nucleotides read TGTGCCAGCTCCCGGGACAGAGACTATGGCTACACCTTC. This codes for CASSRDRDYGYTF.

This clone was seen only once. The CDR3 bases are TGTGCCAGCTTGCCGGCAGGGCGAGGAAACACCATATATTTT. Its protein is CASLPAGRGNTIYF. V gene TRBV6-1 combines with J gene TRBJ1-3; a weak D match, TRBD1 (5 bases). The CDR3 contains 14 residues. V lost 8 bases, J lost 4 bases, and 15 bases lay in between. Per the germline V gene, CDR1 is MNHNS and CDR2 is SASEGT.

This sequence joins TRBV2 and TRBJ2-1; D may match TRBD1 or TRBD2 (6 bases each). The V gene's germline CDR1 is SNHLY and CDR2 FYNNEI. The CDR3 runs 15 residues. The V end was cut by 2 bases, the J end by 4 bases, with 12 bases between. As DNA, the CDR3 is TGTGCCAGCAGTGAACCTAGGGGGGCGTACAATGAGCAGTTCTTC. Protein sequence: CASSEPRGAYNEQFF.

The chain has TRBV20-1 and TRBJ2-5, with D maybe TRBD2 (6 bases). Trimming took off 7 bases at V and 2 bases at J, with 8 bases between the two ends. The CDR3 totals 11 residues. Germline lookup yields CDR1 DFQATT and CDR2 SNEGSKA (reference sequence). CDR3 DNA sequence: TGCAGTGGGGAGGTTCAAGAGACCCAGTACTTC. This codes for CSGEVQETQYF.

The CDR3 nucleotides are TGCGCCAGCAGCCAGGTGTACGGGAGCTCCTACAATGAGCAGTTCTTC. This codes for CASSQVYGSSYNEQFF. The rearrangement links TRBV5-1 to TRBJ2-1; D might be TRBD2 (6 bases). CDR3 size: 16 residues. From germline, CDR1 is SGHRS and CDR2 YFSETQ. The V end was cut by 4 bases, the J end by 0 bases, with 14 bases between. Together with reference TRBV5-1 and TRBJ2-1, the CDR3 gives the full variable domain: KAGVTQTPRYLIKTRGQQVTLSCSPISGHRSVSWYQQTPGQGLQFLFEYFSETQRNKGNFPGRFSGRQFSNSRSEMNVSTLELGDSALYLCASSQVYGSSYNEQFFGPGTRLTVL.

V gene TRBV30 combines with J gene TRBJ2-6, with D hard to call. V was trimmed by 2 bases and J by 2 bases, leaving 4 bases between them. Germline V lookup: CDR1 GTSNPN, CDR2 SVGIG (reference sequence). The CDR3 length is 13 residues. The CDR3, as DNA: TGTGCCTGGAGTTCTACTGGGGCCAACGTCCTGACTTTC. This encodes CAWSSTGANVLTF.

The chain employs TRBV6-5 and TRBJ1-2; a possible D gene is TRBD1 (5 bases). V shed 0 bases and J shed 8 bases, with 16 bases lying between them. Germline loops: CDR1 MNHEY, CDR2 SVGAGI. This CDR3 region has 15 residues. The DNA of the CDR3 is TGTGCCAGCAGTTACTCGAGTACGGGAGGGGAAGGCTACACCTTC. Its protein is CASSYSSTGGEGYTF.

The rearrangement links TRBV2 to TRBJ2-1; 14 nucleotides agree with TRBD2. The CDR3 spans 14 residues. In germline, CDR1 is SNHLY, CDR2 FYNNEI. V lost 9 bases, J lost 6 bases, and 4 bases stayed unmatched. CDR3 in DNA: TGTGCCAGTGTAGGACTAGCGGGAGGCAATGAGCAGTTCTTC. It specifies CASVGLAGGNEQFF.

CDR3 sequence: CASGGASGRREQFF. As DNA, the CDR3 is TGTGCCTCCGGAGGGGCTAGCGGGAGACGAGAGCAGTTCTTC. This chain connects TRBV10-3 to TRBJ2-1; 10 bases agree with TRBD2. The CDR3 is made up of 14 amino acids. Germline-derived CDR1 and CDR2 are ENHRY and SYGVKD. V was clipped by 11 bases and J by 10 bases; unmatched bases: 14.

This clone was seen once. The chain recombines TRBV7-9 with TRBJ1-2; no reliable D call. The CDR3 sequence is 16 residues long. Trimming left V 4 bases short and J 4 bases short, with 19 bases between. Germline-derived CDR1 and CDR2 are SEHNR and FQNEAQ (reference sequence). CDR3 amino acids: CASSSHSEPTFYGYTF. Written as DNA, the CDR3 is TGTGCCAGCAGCTCGCACTCAGAACCAACCTTCTATGGCTACACCTTC.

The chain combines TRBV6-5 with TRBJ1-4, with 8 bases aligning to TRBD1. This CDR3 contains 14 residues. V lost 0 bases, J lost 10 bases, and 4 bases stayed unmatched. The germline V gene has CDR1 MNHEY and CDR2 SVGAGI. Here the CDR3 DNA reads TGTGCCAGCAGTTACTCGGACAGGGTACCAAAACTGTTTTTT. Protein: CASSYSDRVPKLFF.

V and J are TRBV27 and TRBJ2-1, with D possibly TRBD1 on 6 matching bases. This CDR3 has 17 amino acids. CDR1 is MNHEY and CDR2 is SMNVEV in the germline V gene (reference sequence). V shed 7 bases and J shed 0 bases, with 19 bases lying between them. The CDR3 protein is CASTFLRGANSYNEQFF. The CDR3 bases are TGTGCCAGCACTTTCCTCAGGGGAGCGAACTCCTACAATGAGCAGTTCTTC.

The genes are TRBV6-1 and TRBJ1-1; D might be TRBD1 (6 bases). The CDR3 is made up of 15 amino acids. Germline CDR1 and CDR2: MNHNS and SASEGT. V was pared by 7 bases and J by 0 bases, with 15 bases between. CDR3 in amino acids: CASILSGAMNTEAFF. CDR3 nucleotide sequence: TGTGCCAGCATCTTATCGGGGGCAATGAACACTGAAGCTTTCTTT.

This clone was detected only once. CDR3 sequence (DNA): TGTGCCAGCAGCCCCCCCGGGCTAGCGGAGAAGAGCTCCTACAATGAGCAGTTCTTC. Encoded protein: CASSPPGLAEKSSYNEQFF. This sequence joins TRBV7-6 and TRBJ2-1; 7 nucleotides line up with TRBD2. The V gene's germline CDR1 is SGHVS and CDR2 FNYEAQ. This CDR3 spans 19 amino acids. With V trimmed by 5 bases and J by 0 bases, 16 bases remained unmatched.

The rearrangement joins TRBV25-1 to TRBJ2-1, with 11 bases matching TRBD2. From germline, CDR1 is MGHDK and CDR2 SYGVNS. The CDR3 has 16 residues. With V trimmed by 4 bases and J by 2 bases, 4 bases remained unmatched. In DNA form, the CDR3 reads TGTGCCAGCAGTGTTAGCGGGAGGGAGACCTACAATGAGCAGTTCTTC. As protein: CASSVSGRETYNEQFF.

The chain links TRBV5-6 to TRBJ1-2; D gene uncertain. From germline, CDR1 is SGHDT and CDR2 YYEEEE. The CDR3 runs 13 residues. V was shortened by 2 bases and J by 2 bases, with 7 bases between the two germline ends. The CDR3 is CASSFTGNYGYTF. DNA for the CDR3: TGTGCCAGCAGCTTCACGGGAAACTATGGCTACACCTTC.

This clone has only one observation. V is TRBV28 and J is TRBJ2-7, with 8 bases that match TRBD1. J gave up 4 bases and V 4 bases, and 12 bases lay outside the gene matches. Germline V gene data show CDR1 as MDHEN and CDR2 as SYDVKM. This CDR3 is 16 amino acids long. CDR3 bases: TGTGCCAGCAGTTCACCTGGACAGGGAACCCTTTACGAGCAGTACTTC. This sequence encodes CASSSPGQGTLYEQYF. Drawing the rest from reference TRBV28 and TRBJ2-7, the complete variable domain is DVKVTQSSRYLVKRTGEKVFLECVQDMDHENMFWYRQDPGLGLRLIYFSYDVKMKEKGDIPEGYSVSREKKERFSLILESASTNQTSMYLCASSSPGQGTLYEQYFGPGTRLTVT.

The chain joins TRBV15 to TRBJ1-4; D not resolved. The CDR3 is made up of 13 amino acids. The V gene lost 0 bases and the J gene lost 3 bases, with 2 bases spanning the gap. The germline CDR1 and CDR2 sequences are LNHNV and YYDKDF (reference sequence). The CDR3 coding sequence is TGTGCCACCAGCAGAGACGCTAATGAAAAACTGTTTTTT. The encoded protein is CATSRDANEKLFF.

J is TRBJ2-7 and V is TRBV29-1, with 9 bases aligning to TRBD1. Per germline, CDR1 SQVTM and CDR2 ANQGSEA. CDR3 size: 14 residues. The V segment lost 3 bases and the J segment 3 bases; nucleotides outside the gene matches: 6. The CDR3 DNA follows: TGCAGCGTTGACAGGACAGGGGAGGGCTACGAGCAGTACTTC. This sequence encodes CSVDRTGEGYEQYF.

This clone was recorded only once. The chain carries TRBV4-3 and TRBJ1-2; maybe TRBD1 (6 bases). Germline assignment: CDR1 LGHNA and CDR2 YSLEER. The CDR3 is made up of 15 amino acids. Deletions cut 0 bases from V and 4 bases from J, with 12 bases between. The CDR3 nucleotides read TGCGCCAGCAGCCAAGATCTGGGGGGCGGCTATGGCTACACCTTC. Residues: CASSQDLGGGYGYTF.

The chain employs TRBV5-1 and TRBJ1-3, with TRBD1 matching 7 bases. The CDR3 consists of 15 residues. Germline CDR1 and CDR2: SGHRS and YFSETQ. With 4 bases clipped from V and 6 bases from J, the junction kept 10 bases outside the gene matches. This CDR3 is CASSPGQPTVNTIYF. DNA of the CDR3: TGCGCCAGCAGCCCGGGACAGCCTACTGTAAACACCATATATTTT.